Following are 14 T cell receptor beta chains from one sample sequenced in a study of OX40 agonist ivuxolimab in advanced cancers. The protocol was immunoSEQ multiplex PCR, while the TCRdb copy is restricted to in-frame clones and leaves out a portion. The sample includes about 65,000 clones, roughly 89% of them seen just once. The input for sequencing was CD4+ or CD8+ T cells sorted from blood, taken in a trial of the OX40 agonist ivuxolimab. The receptors stem from an adult with an advanced solid tumor such as melanoma, head and neck, liver or kidney cancer.

The chain uses TRBV29-1 and TRBJ1-1, with a possible D match to TRBD1 (5 bases). The CDR3 sequence is 12 residues long. Trimming left V 3 bases short and J 5 bases short, with 10 bases between. The V gene's germline CDR1 is SQVTM and CDR2 ANQGSEA. The CDR3 nucleotides are TGCAGCGTTGAGTATCGGGGGACTGAAGCTTTCTTT. Protein: CSVEYRGTEAFF.

This sequence joins TRBV5-1 and TRBJ1-2, with 9 nucleotides matching TRBD1. The J segment lost 6 bases and the V segment lost 2 bases, leaving 5 bases of the junction unmatched. The CDR3 is 14 amino acids. From germline, CDR1 is SGHRS and CDR2 YFSETQ. CDR3 residues: CASSLQGAVDGYTF. The CDR3 coding sequence is TGCGCCAGCAGCTTACAGGGGGCGGTTGATGGCTACACCTTC. The entire variable domain, with the rest obtained from reference TRBV5-1 and TRBJ1-2, is as follows: KAGVTQTPRYLIKTRGQQVTLSCSPISGHRSVSWYQQTPGQGLQFLFEYFSETQRNKGNFPGRFSGRQFSNSRSEMNVSTLELGDSALYLCASSLQGAVDGYTFGSGTRLTVV.

The rearrangement uses TRBV5-1 and TRBJ2-1; D may be TRBD2 (5 bases). Per germline, CDR1 SGHRS and CDR2 YFSETQ. Trimming removed 2 bases from V and 9 bases from J, with 9 bases in between. The CDR3 covers 12 residues. Here the CDR3 reads CASSFRAGEQFF. The CDR3 DNA is TGCGCCAGCAGCTTTCGGGCGGGTGAGCAGTTCTTC.

The chain uses TRBV15 and TRBJ1-1; 7 bases agree with TRBD1. The V gene's germline CDR1 is LNHNV and CDR2 YYDKDF (reference sequence). The CDR3 has 14 residues. Unmatched junction bases numbered 2, after V lost 4 bases and J lost 0 bases. The CDR3 here is CATSKGGVNTEAFF. In DNA form, the CDR3 reads TGTGCCACCAGCAAAGGGGGCGTGAACACTGAAGCTTTCTTT.

The chain couples TRBV11-2 to TRBJ2-1; no definite D call. The germline gives CDR1 SGHAT, CDR2 FQNNGV. The V gene lost 5 bases and the J gene lost 10 bases, with 21 bases spanning the gap. The CDR3 contains 15 residues. The CDR3 DNA reads as TGTGCCAGCAGCCCCGACCTCCTCCAAACAATCGAGCAGTTCTTC. It codes for CASSPDLLQTIEQFF.

The chain has TRBV4-2 and TRBJ1-4; 7 nucleotides agree with TRBD1. The CDR3 is 15 residues long. CDR1 and CDR2 from the germline V gene are LGHNA and YNFKEQ. Trimming removed 2 bases from V and 11 bases from J; junction bases left unmatched: 11. CDR3 amino acids: CASSQLQGQVRKLFF. The CDR3 DNA follows: TGTGCCAGCAGCCAACTCCAAGGACAGGTCAGGAAACTGTTTTTT.

The chain couples TRBV2 to TRBJ1-2; 8 bases agree with TRBD1. CDR3 length equals 14 residues. Trimming removed 6 bases from V and 4 bases from J; junction bases left unmatched: 7. Per germline, CDR1 SNHLY and CDR2 FYNNEI. CDR3 bases: TGTGCCAGCAGGGACAGGGTATCAAGCTATGGCTACACCTTC. Its translation: CASRDRVSSYGYTF. Variable domain in full (rest from reference TRBV2 and TRBJ1-2): EPEVTQTPSHQVTQMGQEVILRCVPISNHLYFYWYRQILGQKVEFLVSFYNNEISEKSEIFDDQFSVERPDGSNFTLKIRSTKLEDSAMYFCASRDRVSSYGYTFGSGTRLTVV.

CDR3: CASTATGSRTDTQYF. The CDR3 DNA reads TGTGCCAGCACCGCGACAGGTTCTCGCACAGATACGCAGTATTTT. The chain carries TRBV7-8 and TRBJ2-3; D might be TRBD1 (6 bases). V was shortened by 7 bases and J by 1 base, with 15 bases between the two germline ends. This CDR3 is 15 amino acids long. Germline V gene sequence: CDR1 SGHVS, CDR2 FQNEAQ.

The chain employs TRBV6-1 and TRBJ1-1; 8 bases are a match to TRBD1. The CDR3 totals 13 residues. V lost 3 bases and J lost 10; bases outside the gene matches: 7. The V gene's germline CDR1 is MNHNS and CDR2 SASEGT. This chain's CDR3 is CASSDQTGVGAFF. The CDR3 DNA reads TGTGCCAGCAGTGACCAGACAGGGGTCGGAGCTTTCTTT.

The chain has TRBV2 and TRBJ2-3; TRBD1 matches 10 bases. Trimming took 4 bases from V and 5 from J; bases not matched to a gene: 3. The CDR3 runs to 14 residues. CDR1 SNHLY and CDR2 FYNNEI come from the germline V gene. CDR3 residues: CASSGQGAGDTQYF. The CDR3 DNA reads TGTGCCAGCAGTGGACAGGGGGCGGGAGATACGCAGTATTTT.

This sequence joins TRBV15 and TRBJ2-3; 14 bases agree with TRBD2. The junction had 4 bases not matched to a gene; V was cut back by 5 bases and J by 0 bases. The CDR3 covers 17 residues. In germline, CDR1 is LNHNV, CDR2 YYDKDF (reference sequence). CDR3 region: CATSFGLAGGSTDTQYF. DNA of the CDR3: TGTGCCACCAGCTTCGGACTAGCGGGGGGTAGCACAGATACGCAGTATTTT. Full variable domain (rest looked up from reference TRBV15 and TRBJ2-3): DAMVIQNPRYQVTQFGKPVTLSCSQTLNHNVMYWYQQKSSQAPKLLFHYYDKDFNNEADTPDNFQSRRPNTSFCFLDIRSPGLGDTAMYLCATSFGLAGGSTDTQYFGPGTRLTVL.

The chain uses TRBV7-8 and TRBJ1-2; D is perhaps TRBD1 (6 bases). Germline CDR1 and CDR2: SGHVS and FQNEAQ. The CDR3 is 13 amino acids. Trimming took off 4 bases at V and 2 bases at J, with 8 bases between the two ends. The CDR3 DNA reads TGTGCCAGCAGCTCCCAGGGGAACTATGGCTACACCTTC. It specifies CASSSQGNYGYTF.

This chain uses TRBV7-8 with TRBJ1-2; 7 positions agree with TRBD1. The germline CDR1 and CDR2 sequences are SGHVS and FQNEAQ. This CDR3 has 12 amino acids. J lost 3 bases, V lost 6 bases, and 1 base had no gene match. CDR3 in DNA: TGTGCCAGCAGTGACAGGGACTATGGCTACACCTTC. Encoded protein: CASSDRDYGYTF.

J is TRBJ2-1 and V is TRBV7-6; 7 bases are a match to TRBD2. V shed 0 bases, J shed 1 base, and the junction held 6 bases outside the gene matches. The germline V gene has CDR1 SGHVS and CDR2 FNYEAQ. This CDR3 is 17 amino acids long. The CDR3 coding sequence is TGTGCCAGCAGCTTAGCCTTCGGGGGGTCTTCCTACAATGAGCAGTTCTTC. Translation gives CASSLAFGGSSYNEQFF.